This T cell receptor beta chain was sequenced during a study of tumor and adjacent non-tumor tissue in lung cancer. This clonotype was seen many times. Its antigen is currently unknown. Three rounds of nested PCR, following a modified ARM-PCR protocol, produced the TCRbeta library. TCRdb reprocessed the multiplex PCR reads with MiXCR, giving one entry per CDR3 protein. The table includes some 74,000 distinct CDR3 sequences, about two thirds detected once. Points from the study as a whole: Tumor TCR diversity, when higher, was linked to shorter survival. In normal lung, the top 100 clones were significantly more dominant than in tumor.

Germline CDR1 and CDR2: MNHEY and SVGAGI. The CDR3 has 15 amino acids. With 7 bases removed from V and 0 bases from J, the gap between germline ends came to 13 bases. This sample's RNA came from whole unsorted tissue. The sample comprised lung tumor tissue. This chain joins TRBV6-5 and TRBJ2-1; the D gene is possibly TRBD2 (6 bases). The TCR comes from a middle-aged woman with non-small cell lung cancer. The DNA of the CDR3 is TGTGCCAGCACACCGGGACTCAGCTCCTACAATGAGCAGTTCTTC. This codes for CASTPGLSSYNEQFF.